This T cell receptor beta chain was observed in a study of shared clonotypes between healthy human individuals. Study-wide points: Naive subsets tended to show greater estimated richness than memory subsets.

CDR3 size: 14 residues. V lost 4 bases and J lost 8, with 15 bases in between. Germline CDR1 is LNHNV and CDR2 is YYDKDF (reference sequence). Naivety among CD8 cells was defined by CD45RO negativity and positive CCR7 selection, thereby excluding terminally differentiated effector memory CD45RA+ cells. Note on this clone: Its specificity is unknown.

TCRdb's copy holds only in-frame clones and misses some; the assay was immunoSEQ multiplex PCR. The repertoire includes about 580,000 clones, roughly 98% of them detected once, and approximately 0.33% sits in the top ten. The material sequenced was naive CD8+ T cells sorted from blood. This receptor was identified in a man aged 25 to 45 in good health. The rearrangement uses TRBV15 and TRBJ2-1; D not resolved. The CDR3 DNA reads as TGTGCCACCAGCACAACTGTGGGGATCCATGAGCAGTTCTTC. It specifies CATSTTVGIHEQFF.